This T cell receptor beta chain stems from a study of siplizumab effects on memory and regulatory T cells. With respect to this clone: What it recognizes is unknown.

The CDR3 loop spans 15 amino acids. V shed 10 bases and J 0 bases; nucleotides not matched to a gene: 6. CDR1 and CDR2 from the germline V gene are MNHEY and SVGAGI. Using immunoSEQ multiplex PCR, the repertoire was profiled, and TCRdb retains in-frame clones only, with some absent. The sample carries roughly 100,000 clones, around 97% recorded once. Findings and caveats of the study: Naive T cells appeared more varied than memory cells and looked like key alloresponse contributors. Siplizumab gave mappable alloreactive CD4+ clones an average Treg-derived fraction of around 70%, against around 30% in controls.

The chain combines TRBV6-5 with TRBJ1-2; TRBD1 matches at 12 bases. Sample: naive CD4+ T cells sorted from blood. This sequence was found in a human donor in good health. DNA for the CDR3: TGTGCCATCAGCGGGACAGGGGGCCCTAACTATGGCTACACCTTC. This gives the protein CAISGTGGPNYGYTF.